This T cell receptor beta chain was found in a study of cytomegalovirus exposure and HLA in healthy donors. Study-wide results and limits: A later analysis linked a missense variant in DCLRE1C to the trimming of TCR beta V and J genes. Presence/absence analysis assumed near-uniform sequencing depth across donors. In a later analysis, HLA-C alleles had the fewest associated TCRs, DRB1 alleles the most.

The PCR made use of 60 Vbeta and 13 Jbeta primers. The table came from immunoSEQ multiplex PCR; TCRdb's copy has only in-frame clones and leaves some out. This sample carries 150,000 to 200,000 clones, 84% of them seen once, and the ten largest clones take under 5%. As to this clone: Its specificity is unknown.

Trimming pared 3 bases from V and 8 bases from J, leaving 16 bases between. In germline, CDR1 is SNHLY, CDR2 FYNNEI. This CDR3 comprises 15 residues. The V gene is TRBV2, the J gene TRBJ1-4; D remains unclear. The sequenced sample consisted of PBMCs. This clonotype originated in a girl aged 5 to 17 in good health and CMV-seropositive. The CDR3 nucleotides are TGTGCCAGCAGTGACCGGGCCCCGGGGAGGGAAAAACTGTTTTTT. Translation gives CASSDRAPGREKLFF. The whole variable domain, remainder taken from reference TRBV2 and TRBJ1-4, is EPEVTQTPSHQVTQMGQEVILRCVPISNHLYFYWYRQILGQKVEFLVSFYNNEISEKSEIFDDQFSVERPDGSNFTLKIRSTKLEDSAMYFCASSDRAPGREKLFFGSGTQLSVL.